The clone carrying this T cell receptor (beta chain) was observed at least ten times. Its specificity is not known. V was shortened by 7 bases and J by 0 bases, with 6 bases between the two germline ends. The CDR3 is made up of 12 amino acids. CDR1 and CDR2 (germline): MDHEN, SYDVKM. Individually, TCR cDNA molecules were each labelled with a unique molecular identifier. TCRdb re-derived calls from the 5' RACE reads in MiXCR, one entry per CDR3 protein. The sample carries 40,000 to 50,000 distinct CDR3 sequences, about an eighth recorded once. Time point meaning: sample taken at primary tumor resection. From tumor, nontumor lung or frozen PBMC, whole RNA was taken unsorted for sequencing. The data were obtained in a study of spatial heterogeneity in lung cancer. Study-level background: Alpha-chain sequences were consistently detected in smaller numbers than beta-chain sequences.

Study-wide results and limits: Ubiquitous expanded tumor TCRs surfaced in blood more at resection than they did at follow-up.

The chain recombines TRBV28 with TRBJ2-5; D is undetermined. The sample consisted of PBMCs, taken at surgery. This receptor was obtained from a male donor with early-stage non-small cell lung cancer. The CDR3 region has the DNA TGTGCCAGCACTGGGTACCAAGAGACCCAGTACTTC. Amino acid sequence: CASTGYQETQYF.